Shown below are 14 T cell receptor beta chains from a single sample sequenced in a study of blood T cell repertoires in COVID-19. The assay was immunoSEQ multiplex PCR, and TCRdb's table has in-frame clones only and misses some. The sample holds approximately 200,000 clones, 85% seen once. Material: PBMCs or T cells enriched from blood (not recorded which). The receptor set was obtained from a man aged 35 to 55 who had recovered from COVID-19.

This chain uses TRBV19 with TRBJ2-5; perhaps TRBD1 as D (5 bases). Germline CDR1 reads LNHDA; CDR2 reads SQIVND (reference sequence). This CDR3 is 13 amino acids long. V shed 5 bases and J shed 4 bases, with 11 bases lying between them. The CDR3 protein is CASSAGYRETQYF. DNA for the CDR3: TGTGCCAGTAGTGCAGGGTATCGAGAGACCCAGTACTTC.

The V call is TRBV5-1, the J call TRBJ2-7; 9 bases align to TRBD2. CDR1 and CDR2 from the germline V gene are SGHRS and YFSETQ. V gave up 0 bases and J gave up 2 bases; unmatched junction bases: 3. The CDR3 runs to 15 residues. The CDR3 nucleotides are TGCGCCAGCAGCTTGGGACTAGCGGATACCTACGAGCAGTACTTC. Its translation: CASSLGLADTYEQYF.

This chain joins TRBV2 and TRBJ2-2; D is unclear. Trimming cost V 1 base and J 4 bases, with 10 bases left between them. This CDR3 contains 15 residues. Germline CDR1 SNHLY, CDR2 FYNNEI. The CDR3 sequence: CASSEEEPGTGELFF. CDR3 bases: TGTGCCAGCAGTGAAGAGGAGCCGGGCACCGGGGAGCTGTTTTTT.

The chain couples TRBV30 to TRBJ2-7; 9 nucleotides align to TRBD2. The V and J ends lost 0 bases and 4 bases, in that order; junction bases with no gene match: 4. CDR3 size: 14 residues. The germline CDR1 and CDR2 sequences are GTSNPN and SVGIG (reference sequence). The CDR3 protein is CAWSVSLAGYEQYF. In nucleotides, the CDR3 is TGTGCCTGGAGTGTGAGTCTAGCGGGATACGAGCAGTACTTC.

The V gene is TRBV12-3 or TRBV12-4, the J gene TRBJ2-7, with a tentative D call TRBD2 (6 bases). With 5 bases removed from V and 3 bases from J, the gap between germline ends came to 11 bases. The CDR3 consists of 13 residues. The CDR3 coding sequence is TGTGCCAGCAGTCTCCAGGGACTCTACGAGCAGTACTTC. It is translated as CASSLQGLYEQYF.

V and J are TRBV27 and TRBJ2-5, with TRBD2 identical over 8 bases. Per the germline V gene, CDR1 is MNHEY and CDR2 is SMNVEV (reference sequence). The CDR3 is made up of 14 amino acids. Trimming cost V 8 bases and J 6 bases; bases outside gene matches: 11. The chain's CDR3 is CASYNPGGTKTQYF. CDR3 bases: TGTGCCAGCTACAACCCGGGAGGGACAAAGACCCAGTACTTC.

V usage is TRBV3-1 (or the pseudogene TRBV3-2) and J usage is TRBJ1-3; the D is unclear. Germline CDR1 reads LGHDT; CDR2 reads YNNKEL (reference sequence). Trimming shortened V by 0 bases and J by 5 bases, and 8 bases separated the two germline ends. This CDR3 has 14 amino acids. Written as DNA, the CDR3 is TGTGCCAGCAGCCAAGAAACGGTCAGAAACACCATATATTTT. Translating gives CASSQETVRNTIYF.

V and J are TRBV5-6 and TRBJ2-7; tentative D call: TRBD1 (6 bases). CDR3 length: 14 amino acids. Trimming stripped 3 bases from V and 0 bases from J, with 10 bases between. Germline values: CDR1 SGHDT, CDR2 YYEEEE. CDR3 region: CASSSWTDSYEQYF. DNA for the CDR3: TGTGCCAGCAGCTCGTGGACAGACTCCTACGAGCAGTACTTC.

The chain carries TRBV5-5 and TRBJ2-2; TRBD2 aligns across 12 bases. The CDR3 extends over 16 amino acids. Trimming took 4 bases from V and 6 from J; bases not matched to a gene: 7. Germline CDR1 is SGHKS and CDR2 is YYEKEE (reference sequence). Written as DNA, the CDR3 is TGTGCCAGCAGCCTCACCGGGACTAGCGGGTCCGGGGAGCTGTTTTTT. Translating gives CASSLTGTSGSGELFF.

CDR3 loop: CASSLVTGNTIYF. The CDR3 DNA reads TGTGCCAGCAGTTTAGTTACAGGAAACACCATATATTTT. The J gene is TRBJ1-3, the V gene TRBV12-3 or TRBV12-4; D uncertain. V was pared by 1 base and J by 4 bases, with 5 bases between. This CDR3 contains 13 residues.

This chain joins TRBV29-1 and TRBJ2-1, with 7 bases lining up with TRBD2. J gave up 5 bases and V 4 bases, and 5 bases lay outside the gene matches. The CDR3 loop spans 13 amino acids. Germline CDR1 is SQVTM and CDR2 is ANQGSEA. The CDR3 DNA reads as TGCAGCGTTGTCGCGGGAGTCCACAATGAGCAGTTCTTC. It yields the protein CSVVAGVHNEQFF.

This rearrangement joins TRBV11-2 to TRBJ1-1; D perhaps matches TRBD1 (5 bases). The CDR3 has 16 amino acids. Germline V gives CDR1 SGHAT, CDR2 FQNNGV. Trimming stripped 0 bases from V and 1 base from J, with 12 bases between. The CDR3 region has the DNA TGTGCCAGCAGCTTAGATCCGGGGACTACGAACACTGAAGCTTTCTTT. It translates to CASSLDPGTTNTEAFF.

V usage is TRBV24-1 and J usage is TRBJ1-5; 10 bases fit TRBD1. Germline V gene sequence: CDR1 KGHDR, CDR2 SFDVKD. J was trimmed by 1 base and V by 2 bases; bases with no gene match: 7. The CDR3 runs to 18 residues. The CDR3 region has the DNA TGTGCCACCAGTGATTCCGGGACAGGGGTCCTCAGCAATCAGCCCCAGCATTTT. The encoded protein is CATSDSGTGVLSNQPQHF.

This chain uses TRBV18 with TRBJ1-2; D might be TRBD1 (5 bases). This CDR3 is 13 amino acids long. CDR1 KGHSH and CDR2 LQKENI come from the germline V gene. Trimming left V 1 base short and J 2 bases short, with 5 bases between. CDR3 sequence: CASSPRQNYGYTF. The CDR3 DNA follows: TGTGCCAGCTCACCACGACAGAACTATGGCTACACCTTC.